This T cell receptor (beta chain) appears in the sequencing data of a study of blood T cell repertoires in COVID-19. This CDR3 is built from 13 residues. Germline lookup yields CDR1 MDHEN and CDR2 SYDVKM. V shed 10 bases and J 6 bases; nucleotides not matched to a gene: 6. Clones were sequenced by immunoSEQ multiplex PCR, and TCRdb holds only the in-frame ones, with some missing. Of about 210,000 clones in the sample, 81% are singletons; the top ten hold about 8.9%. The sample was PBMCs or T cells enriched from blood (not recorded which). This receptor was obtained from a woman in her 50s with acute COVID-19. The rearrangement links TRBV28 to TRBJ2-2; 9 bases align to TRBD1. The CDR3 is CATITGGPGELFF. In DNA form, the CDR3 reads TGTGCCACCATAACAGGGGGCCCCGGGGAGCTGTTTTTT. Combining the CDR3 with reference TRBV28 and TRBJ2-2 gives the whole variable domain DVKVTQSSRYLVKRTGEKVFLECVQDMDHENMFWYRQDPGLGLRLIYFSYDVKMKEKGDIPEGYSVSREKKERFSLILESASTNQTSMYLCATITGGPGELFFGEGSRLTVL.